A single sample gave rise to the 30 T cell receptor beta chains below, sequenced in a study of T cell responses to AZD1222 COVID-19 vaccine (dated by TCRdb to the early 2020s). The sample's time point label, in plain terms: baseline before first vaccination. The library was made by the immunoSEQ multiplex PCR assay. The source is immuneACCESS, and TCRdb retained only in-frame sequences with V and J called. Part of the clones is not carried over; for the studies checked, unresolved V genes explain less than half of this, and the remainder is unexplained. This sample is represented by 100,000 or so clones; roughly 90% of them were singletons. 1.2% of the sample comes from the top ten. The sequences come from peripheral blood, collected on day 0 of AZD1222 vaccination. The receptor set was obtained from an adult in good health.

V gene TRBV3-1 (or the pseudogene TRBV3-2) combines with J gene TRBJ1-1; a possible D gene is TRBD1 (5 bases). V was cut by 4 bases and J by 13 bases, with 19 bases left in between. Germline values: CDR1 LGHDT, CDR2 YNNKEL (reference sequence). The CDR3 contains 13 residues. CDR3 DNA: TGTGCCAGCAGCCCCCCCGGGGGGATGTGGAGTTTCTTT. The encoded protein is CASSPPGGMWSFF.

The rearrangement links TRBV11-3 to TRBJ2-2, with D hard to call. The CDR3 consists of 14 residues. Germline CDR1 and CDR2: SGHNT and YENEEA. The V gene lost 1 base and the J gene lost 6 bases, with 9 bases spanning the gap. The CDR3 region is CASSLVGSSGELFF. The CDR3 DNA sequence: TGTGCCAGCAGCTTAGTAGGTAGCTCCGGGGAGCTGTTTTTT.

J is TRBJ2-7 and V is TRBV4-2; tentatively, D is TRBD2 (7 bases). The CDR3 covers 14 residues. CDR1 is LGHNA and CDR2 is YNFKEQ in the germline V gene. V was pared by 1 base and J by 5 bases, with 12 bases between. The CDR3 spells CASSQVGGANEQYF. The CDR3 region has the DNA TGTGCCAGCAGCCAAGTGGGGGGGGCTAACGAGCAGTACTTC.

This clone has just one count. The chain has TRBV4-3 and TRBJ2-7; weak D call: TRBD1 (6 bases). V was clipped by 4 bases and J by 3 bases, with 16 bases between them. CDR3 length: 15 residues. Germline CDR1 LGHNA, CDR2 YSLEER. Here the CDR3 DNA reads TGCGCCAGCAGCCGCGAAAAAGGGGGTAGCTACGAGCAGTACTTC. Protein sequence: CASSREKGGSYEQYF.

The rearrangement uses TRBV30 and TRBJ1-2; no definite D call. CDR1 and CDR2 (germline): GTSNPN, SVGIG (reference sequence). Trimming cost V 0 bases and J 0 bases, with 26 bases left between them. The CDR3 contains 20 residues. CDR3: CAWSVLRGSGLTLTNYGYTF. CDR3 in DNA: TGTGCCTGGAGTGTATTACGTGGTTCTGGGCTAACCCTTACTAACTATGGCTACACCTTC.

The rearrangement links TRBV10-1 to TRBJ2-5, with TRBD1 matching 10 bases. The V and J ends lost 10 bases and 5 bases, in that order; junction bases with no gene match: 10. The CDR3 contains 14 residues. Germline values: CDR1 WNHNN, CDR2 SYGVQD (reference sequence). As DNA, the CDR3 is TGCGCCACCTCACCCGGACAGGGGGTCGAGACCCAGTACTTC. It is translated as CATSPGQGVETQYF.

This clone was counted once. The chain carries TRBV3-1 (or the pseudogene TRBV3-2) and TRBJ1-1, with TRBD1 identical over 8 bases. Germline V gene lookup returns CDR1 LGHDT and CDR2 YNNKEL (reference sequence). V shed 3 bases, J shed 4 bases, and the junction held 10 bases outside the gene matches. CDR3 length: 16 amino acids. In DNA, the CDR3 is TGTGCCAGCAGCCAGACCGGGACAGGTTCGATCACTGAAGCTTTCTTT. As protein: CASSQTGTGSITEAFF.

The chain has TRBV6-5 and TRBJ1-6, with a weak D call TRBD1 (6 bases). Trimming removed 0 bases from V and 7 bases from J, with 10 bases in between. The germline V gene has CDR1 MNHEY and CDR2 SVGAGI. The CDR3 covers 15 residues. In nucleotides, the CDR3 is TGTGCCAGCAGTTACTCTACAGGGAACAATTCACCCCTCCACTTT. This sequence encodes CASSYSTGNNSPLHF.

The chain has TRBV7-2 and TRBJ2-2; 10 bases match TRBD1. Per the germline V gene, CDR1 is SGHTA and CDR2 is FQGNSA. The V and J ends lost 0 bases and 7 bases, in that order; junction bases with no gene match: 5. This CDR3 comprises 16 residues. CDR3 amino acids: CASSLAGTGAIGELFF. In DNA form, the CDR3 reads TGTGCCAGCAGCTTAGCCGGGACAGGGGCGATCGGGGAGCTGTTTTTT.

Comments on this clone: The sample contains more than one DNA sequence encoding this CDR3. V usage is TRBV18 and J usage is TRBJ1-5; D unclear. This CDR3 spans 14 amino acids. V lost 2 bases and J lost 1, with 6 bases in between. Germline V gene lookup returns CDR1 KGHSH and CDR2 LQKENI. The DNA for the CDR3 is TGTGCCAGCTCACCAGGGAACAGCAATCAGCCCCAGCATTTT. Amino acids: CASSPGNSNQPQHF.

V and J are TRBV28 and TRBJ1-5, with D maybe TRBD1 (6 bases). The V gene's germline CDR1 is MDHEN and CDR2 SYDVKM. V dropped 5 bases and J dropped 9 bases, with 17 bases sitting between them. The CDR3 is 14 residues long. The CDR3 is CASSPGARSRPQHF. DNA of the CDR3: TGTGCCAGCAGTCCGGGGGCTCGATCAAGGCCCCAGCATTTT. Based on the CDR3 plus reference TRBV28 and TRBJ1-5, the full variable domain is DVKVTQSSRYLVKRTGEKVFLECVQDMDHENMFWYRQDPGLGLRLIYFSYDVKMKEKGDIPEGYSVSREKKERFSLILESASTNQTSMYLCASSPGARSRPQHFGDGTRLSIL.

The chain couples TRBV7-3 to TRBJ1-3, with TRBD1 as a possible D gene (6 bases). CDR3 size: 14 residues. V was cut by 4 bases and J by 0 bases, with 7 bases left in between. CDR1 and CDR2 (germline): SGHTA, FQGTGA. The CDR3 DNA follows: TGTGCCAGCAGCTCAGGGGACTCTGGAAACACCATATATTTT. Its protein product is CASSSGDSGNTIYF.

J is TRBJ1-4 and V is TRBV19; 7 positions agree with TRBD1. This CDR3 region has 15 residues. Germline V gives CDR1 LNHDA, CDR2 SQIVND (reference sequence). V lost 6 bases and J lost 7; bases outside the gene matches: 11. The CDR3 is CASSPRGDDSEKLFF. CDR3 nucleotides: TGTGCCAGTAGCCCCAGGGGGGATGATAGTGAAAAACTGTTTTTT.

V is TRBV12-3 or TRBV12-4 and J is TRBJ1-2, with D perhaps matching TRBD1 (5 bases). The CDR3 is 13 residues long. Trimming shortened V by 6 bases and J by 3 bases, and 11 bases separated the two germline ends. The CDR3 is CASSTGTYYGYTF. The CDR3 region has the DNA TGTGCCAGCAGCACCGGGACGTACTATGGCTACACCTTC.

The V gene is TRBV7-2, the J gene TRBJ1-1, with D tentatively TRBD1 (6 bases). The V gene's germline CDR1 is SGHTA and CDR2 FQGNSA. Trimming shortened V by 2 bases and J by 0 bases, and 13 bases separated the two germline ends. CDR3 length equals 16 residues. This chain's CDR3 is CASSLSLAGVNTEAFF. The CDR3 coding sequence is TGTGCCAGCAGCTTAAGTTTAGCAGGGGTGAACACTGAAGCTTTCTTT.

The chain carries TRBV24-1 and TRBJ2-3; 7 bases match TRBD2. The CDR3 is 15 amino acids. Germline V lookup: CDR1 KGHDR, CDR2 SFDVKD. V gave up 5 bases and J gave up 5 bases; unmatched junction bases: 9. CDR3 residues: CATSAWGGIGDTQYF. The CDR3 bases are TGTGCCACCAGTGCCTGGGGGGGGATCGGAGATACGCAGTATTTT.

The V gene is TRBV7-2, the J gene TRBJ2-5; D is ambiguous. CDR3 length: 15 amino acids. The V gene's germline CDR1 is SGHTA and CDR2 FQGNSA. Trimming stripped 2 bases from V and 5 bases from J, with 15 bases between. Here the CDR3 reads CASSLRGPTSETQYF. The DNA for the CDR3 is TGTGCCAGCAGCTTACGCGGTCCTACATCGGAGACCCAGTACTTC.

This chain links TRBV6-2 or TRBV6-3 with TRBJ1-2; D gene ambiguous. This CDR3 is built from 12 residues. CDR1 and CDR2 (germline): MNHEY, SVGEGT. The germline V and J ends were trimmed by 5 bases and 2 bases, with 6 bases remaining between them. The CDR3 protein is CASSAVNYGYTF. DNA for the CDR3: TGTGCCAGCAGTGCGGTGAACTATGGCTACACCTTC.

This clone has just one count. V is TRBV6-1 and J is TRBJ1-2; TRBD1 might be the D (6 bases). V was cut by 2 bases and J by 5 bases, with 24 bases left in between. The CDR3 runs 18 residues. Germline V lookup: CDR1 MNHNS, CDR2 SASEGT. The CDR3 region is CASSERTTGTYFSYGYTF. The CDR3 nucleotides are TGTGCCAGCAGTGAAAGAACAACAGGGACGTATTTTTCGTATGGCTACACCTTC.

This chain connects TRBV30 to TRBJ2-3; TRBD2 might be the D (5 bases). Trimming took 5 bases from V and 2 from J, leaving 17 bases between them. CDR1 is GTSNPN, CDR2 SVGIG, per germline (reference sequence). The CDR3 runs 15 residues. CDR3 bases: TGTGCCTGGGGCGAAGGCCTGGACTTCACAGATACGCAGTATTTT. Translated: CAWGEGLDFTDTQYF.

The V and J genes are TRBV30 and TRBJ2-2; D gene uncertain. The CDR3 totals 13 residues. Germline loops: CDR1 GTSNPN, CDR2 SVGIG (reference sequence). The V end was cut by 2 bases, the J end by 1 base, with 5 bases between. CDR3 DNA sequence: TGTGCCTGGAGTTGGGGGAACACCGGGGAGCTGTTTTTT. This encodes CAWSWGNTGELFF.

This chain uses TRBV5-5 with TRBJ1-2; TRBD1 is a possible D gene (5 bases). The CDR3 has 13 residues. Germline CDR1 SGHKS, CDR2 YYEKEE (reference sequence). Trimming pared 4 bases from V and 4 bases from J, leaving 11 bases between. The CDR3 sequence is CASSLEQVYGYTF. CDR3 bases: TGTGCCAGCAGCCTAGAACAGGTCTATGGCTACACCTTC.

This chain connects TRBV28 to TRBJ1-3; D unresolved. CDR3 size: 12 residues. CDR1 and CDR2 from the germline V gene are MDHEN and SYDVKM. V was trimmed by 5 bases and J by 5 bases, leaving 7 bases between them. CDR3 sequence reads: CASSDTRNTIYF. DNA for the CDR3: TGTGCCAGCAGTGACACACGAAACACCATATATTTT. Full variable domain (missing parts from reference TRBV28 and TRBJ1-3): DVKVTQSSRYLVKRTGEKVFLECVQDMDHENMFWYRQDPGLGLRLIYFSYDVKMKEKGDIPEGYSVSREKKERFSLILESASTNQTSMYLCASSDTRNTIYFGEGSWLTVV.

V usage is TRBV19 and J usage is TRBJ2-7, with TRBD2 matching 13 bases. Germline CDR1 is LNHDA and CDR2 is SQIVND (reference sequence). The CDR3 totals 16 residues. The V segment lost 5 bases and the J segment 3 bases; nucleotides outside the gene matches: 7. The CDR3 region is CASSVLWTSGSYEQYF. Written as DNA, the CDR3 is TGTGCCAGTAGTGTACTCTGGACTAGCGGGAGCTACGAGCAGTACTTC. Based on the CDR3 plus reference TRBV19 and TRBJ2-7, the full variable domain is DGGITQSPKYLFRKEGQNVTLSCEQNLNHDAMYWYRQDPGQGLRLIYYSQIVNDFQKGDIAEGYSVSREKKESFPLTVTSAQKNPTAFYLCASSVLWTSGSYEQYFGPGTRLTVT.

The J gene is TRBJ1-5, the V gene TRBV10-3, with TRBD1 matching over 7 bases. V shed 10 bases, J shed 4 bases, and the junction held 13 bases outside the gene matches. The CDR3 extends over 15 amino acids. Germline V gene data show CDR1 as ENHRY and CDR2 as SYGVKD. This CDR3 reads CATLDAGTANQPQHF. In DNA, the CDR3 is TGTGCCACCCTCGATGCCGGGACAGCGAATCAGCCCCAGCATTTT.

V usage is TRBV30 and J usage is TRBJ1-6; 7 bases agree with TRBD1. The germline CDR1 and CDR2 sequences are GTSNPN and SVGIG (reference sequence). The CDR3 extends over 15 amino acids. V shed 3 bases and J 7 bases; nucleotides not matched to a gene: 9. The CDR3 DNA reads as TGTGCCTGGAGCGCAGAGGGACAGCCCAATTCACCCCTCCACTTT. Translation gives CAWSAEGQPNSPLHF.

In DNA form, the CDR3 reads TGTGCCAGCAGCTCCAAGGGTTATACTAGCACAGATACGCAGTATTTT. This gives the protein CASSSKGYTSTDTQYF. V is TRBV7-9 and J is TRBJ2-3, with no clear D. This CDR3 region has 16 residues. Trimming shortened V by 4 bases and J by 0 bases, and 14 bases separated the two germline ends. Germline V gene data show CDR1 as SEHNR and CDR2 as FQNEAQ (reference sequence). The full variable domain, in which reference TRBV7-9 and TRBJ2-3 provide the parts outside the CDR3, is DTGVSQNPRHKITKRGQNVTFRCDPISEHNRLYWYRQTLGQGPEFLTYFQNEAQLEKSRLLSDRFSAERPKGSFSTLEIQRTEQGDSAMYLCASSSKGYTSTDTQYFGPGTRLTVL.

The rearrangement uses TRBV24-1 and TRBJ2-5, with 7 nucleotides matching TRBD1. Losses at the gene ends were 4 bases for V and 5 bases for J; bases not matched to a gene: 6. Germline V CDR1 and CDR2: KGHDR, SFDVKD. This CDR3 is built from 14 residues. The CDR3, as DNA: TGTGCCACCAGTGAGACCACAGGGGTGGAGACCCAGTACTTC. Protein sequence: CATSETTGVETQYF.

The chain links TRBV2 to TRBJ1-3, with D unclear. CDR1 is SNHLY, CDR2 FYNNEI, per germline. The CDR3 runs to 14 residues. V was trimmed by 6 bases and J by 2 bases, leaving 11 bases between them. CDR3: CASSQDEAGNTIYF. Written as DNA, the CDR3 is TGTGCCAGCAGCCAAGATGAAGCTGGAAACACCATATATTTT. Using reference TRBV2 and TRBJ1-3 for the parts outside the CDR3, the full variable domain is EPEVTQTPSHQVTQMGQEVILRCVPISNHLYFYWYRQILGQKVEFLVSFYNNEISEKSEIFDDQFSVERPDGSNFTLKIRSTKLEDSAMYFCASSQDEAGNTIYFGEGSWLTVV.

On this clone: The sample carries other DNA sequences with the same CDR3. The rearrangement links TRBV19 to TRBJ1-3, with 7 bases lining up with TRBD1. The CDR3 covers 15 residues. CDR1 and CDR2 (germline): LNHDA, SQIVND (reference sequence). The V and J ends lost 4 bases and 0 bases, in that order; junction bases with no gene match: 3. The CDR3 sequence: CASSRTGDSGNTIYF. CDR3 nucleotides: TGTGCCAGTAGTAGAACAGGGGACTCTGGAAACACCATATATTTT.